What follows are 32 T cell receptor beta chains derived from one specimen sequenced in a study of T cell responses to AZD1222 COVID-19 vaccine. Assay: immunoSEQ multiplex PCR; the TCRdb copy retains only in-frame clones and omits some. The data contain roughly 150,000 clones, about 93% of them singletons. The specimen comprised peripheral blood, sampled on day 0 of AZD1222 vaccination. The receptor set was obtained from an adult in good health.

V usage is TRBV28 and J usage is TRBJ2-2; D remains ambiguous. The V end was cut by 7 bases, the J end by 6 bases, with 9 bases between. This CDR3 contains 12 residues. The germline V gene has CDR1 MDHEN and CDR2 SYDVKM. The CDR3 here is CASTTSAGELFF. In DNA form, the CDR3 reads TGTGCCAGCACAACCTCCGCCGGGGAGCTGTTTTTT. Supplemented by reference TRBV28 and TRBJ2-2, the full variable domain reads DVKVTQSSRYLVKRTGEKVFLECVQDMDHENMFWYRQDPGLGLRLIYFSYDVKMKEKGDIPEGYSVSREKKERFSLILESASTNQTSMYLCASTTSAGELFFGEGSRLTVL.

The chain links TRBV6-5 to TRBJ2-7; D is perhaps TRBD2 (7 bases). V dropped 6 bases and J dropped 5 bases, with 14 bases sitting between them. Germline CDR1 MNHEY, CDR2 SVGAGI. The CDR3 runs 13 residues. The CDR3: CASRLGGRDEQYF. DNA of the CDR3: TGTGCCAGCAGGCTGGGGGGGCGGGACGAGCAGTACTTC.

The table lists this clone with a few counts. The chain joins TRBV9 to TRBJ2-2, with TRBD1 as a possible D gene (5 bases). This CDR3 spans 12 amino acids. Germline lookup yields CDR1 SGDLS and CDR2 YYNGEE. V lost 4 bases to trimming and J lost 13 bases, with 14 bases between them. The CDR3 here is CASSPQGRVLFF. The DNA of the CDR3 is TGTGCCAGCAGCCCTCAGGGTAGGGTGCTGTTTTTT.

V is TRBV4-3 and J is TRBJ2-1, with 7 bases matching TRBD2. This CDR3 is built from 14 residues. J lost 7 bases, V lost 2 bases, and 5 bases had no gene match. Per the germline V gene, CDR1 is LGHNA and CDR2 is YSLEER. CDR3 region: CASSQLGGRNEQFF. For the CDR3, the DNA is TGCGCCAGCAGCCAACTCGGCGGGAGAAATGAGCAGTTCTTC.

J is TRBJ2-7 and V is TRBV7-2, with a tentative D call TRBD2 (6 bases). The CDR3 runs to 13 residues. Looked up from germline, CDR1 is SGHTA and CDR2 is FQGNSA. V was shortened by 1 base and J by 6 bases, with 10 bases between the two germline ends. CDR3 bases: TGTGCCAGCAGCTTAGAACCTAGCGCCGAGCAGTACTTC. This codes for CASSLEPSAEQYF.

CDR3 coding DNA: TGTGCCAGCAGGGACAGCTATAGCAATCAGCCCCAGCATTTT. Translated, it gives CASRDSYSNQPQHF. The rearrangement joins TRBV28 to TRBJ1-5; the D gene is possibly TRBD1 (6 bases). The CDR3 runs to 14 residues. Trimming took off 6 bases at V and 0 bases at J, with 9 bases between the two ends. Looked up from germline, CDR1 is MDHEN and CDR2 is SYDVKM.

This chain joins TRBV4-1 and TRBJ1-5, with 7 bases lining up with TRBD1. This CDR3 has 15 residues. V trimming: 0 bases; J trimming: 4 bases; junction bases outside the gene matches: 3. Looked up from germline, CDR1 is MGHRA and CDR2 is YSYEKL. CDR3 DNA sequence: TGCGCCAGCAGCCAAGATGGGACAGAAAATCAGCCCCAGCATTTT. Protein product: CASSQDGTENQPQHF.

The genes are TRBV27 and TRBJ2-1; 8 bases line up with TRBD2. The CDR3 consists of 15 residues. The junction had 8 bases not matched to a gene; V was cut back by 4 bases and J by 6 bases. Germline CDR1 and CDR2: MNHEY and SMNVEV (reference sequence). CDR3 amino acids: CASSSPGTSLNEQFF. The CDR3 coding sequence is TGTGCCAGCAGTTCCCCCGGGACTAGTCTCAATGAGCAGTTCTTC.

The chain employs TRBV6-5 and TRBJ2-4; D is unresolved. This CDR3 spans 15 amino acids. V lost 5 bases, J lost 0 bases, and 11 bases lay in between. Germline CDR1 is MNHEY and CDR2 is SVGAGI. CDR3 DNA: TGTGCCAGCAGTATTGAGATACTAGCCAAAAACATTCAGTACTTC. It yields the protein CASSIEILAKNIQYF.

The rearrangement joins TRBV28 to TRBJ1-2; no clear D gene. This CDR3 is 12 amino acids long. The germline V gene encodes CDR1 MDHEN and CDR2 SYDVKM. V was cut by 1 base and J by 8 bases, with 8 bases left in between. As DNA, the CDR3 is TGTGCCAGCAGTTTATTAATAGGAGGCTACACCTTC. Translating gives CASSLLIGGYTF.

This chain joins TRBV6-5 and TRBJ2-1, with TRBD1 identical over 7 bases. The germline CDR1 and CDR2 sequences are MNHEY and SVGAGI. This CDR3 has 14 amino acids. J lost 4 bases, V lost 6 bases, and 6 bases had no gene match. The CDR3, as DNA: TGTGCCAGCAGCCTTGACAGGGCATACAATGAGCAGTTCTTC. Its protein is CASSLDRAYNEQFF.

Written as DNA, the CDR3 is TGTGCCAGCAGCCGGGACAGGGGCTACGAGCAGTACTTC. This gives the protein CASSRDRGYEQYF. The chain recombines TRBV7-3 with TRBJ2-7, with 10 bases identical to TRBD1. The CDR3 extends over 13 amino acids. The V gene's germline CDR1 is SGHTA and CDR2 FQGTGA. V dropped 5 bases and J dropped 3; count of bases not matched to a gene: 1.

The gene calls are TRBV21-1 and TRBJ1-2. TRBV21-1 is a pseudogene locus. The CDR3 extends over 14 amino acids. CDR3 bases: TGTGCCAGCACGGGGCCCCTCGGAGCGGACGGCTACACCTTC. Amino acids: CASTGPLGADGYTF.

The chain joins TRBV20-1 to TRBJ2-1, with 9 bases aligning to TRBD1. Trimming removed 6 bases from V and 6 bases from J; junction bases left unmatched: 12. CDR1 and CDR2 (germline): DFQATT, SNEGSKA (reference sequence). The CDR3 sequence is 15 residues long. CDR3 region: CSASLGQGAINEQFF. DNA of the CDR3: TGCAGTGCCAGTCTGGGACAGGGAGCTATCAATGAGCAGTTCTTC.

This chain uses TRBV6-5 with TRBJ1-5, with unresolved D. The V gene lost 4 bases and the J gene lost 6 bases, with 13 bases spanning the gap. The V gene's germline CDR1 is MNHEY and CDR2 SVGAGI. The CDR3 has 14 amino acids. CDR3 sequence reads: CASSLGGAGQPQHF. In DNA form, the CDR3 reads TGTGCCAGCAGTTTAGGCGGCGCGGGTCAGCCCCAGCATTTT.

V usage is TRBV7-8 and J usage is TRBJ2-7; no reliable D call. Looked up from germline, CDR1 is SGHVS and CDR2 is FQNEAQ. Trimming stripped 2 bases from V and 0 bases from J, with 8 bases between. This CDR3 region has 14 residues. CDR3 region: CASSLQWASYEQYF. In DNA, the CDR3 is TGTGCCAGCAGCTTACAGTGGGCCTCCTACGAGCAGTACTTC.

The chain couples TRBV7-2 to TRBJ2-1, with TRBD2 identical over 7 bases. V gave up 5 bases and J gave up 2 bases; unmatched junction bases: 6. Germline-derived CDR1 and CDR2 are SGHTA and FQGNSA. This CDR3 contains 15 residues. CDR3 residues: CASSRVGLAYNEQFF. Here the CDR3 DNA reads TGTGCCAGCAGCCGCGTAGGACTAGCCTACAATGAGCAGTTCTTC. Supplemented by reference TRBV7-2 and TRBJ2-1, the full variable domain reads GAGVSQSPSNKVTEKGKDVELRCDPISGHTALYWYRQSLGQGLEFLIYFQGNSAPDKSGLPSDRFSAERTGGSVSTLTIQRTQQEDSAVYLCASSRVGLAYNEQFFGPGTRLTVL.

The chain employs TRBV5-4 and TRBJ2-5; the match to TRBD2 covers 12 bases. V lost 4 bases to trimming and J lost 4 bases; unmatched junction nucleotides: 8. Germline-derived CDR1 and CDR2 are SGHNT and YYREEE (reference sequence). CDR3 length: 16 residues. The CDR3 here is CASSQGLAGRGETQYF. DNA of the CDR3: TGTGCCAGCAGCCAAGGACTAGCGGGGCGGGGAGAGACCCAGTACTTC.

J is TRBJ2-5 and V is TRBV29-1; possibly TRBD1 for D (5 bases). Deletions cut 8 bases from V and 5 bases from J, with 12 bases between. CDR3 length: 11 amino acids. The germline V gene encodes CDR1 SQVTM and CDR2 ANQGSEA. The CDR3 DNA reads TGCAGCACCCGACCAGGGGAGACCCAGTACTTC. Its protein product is CSTRPGETQYF.

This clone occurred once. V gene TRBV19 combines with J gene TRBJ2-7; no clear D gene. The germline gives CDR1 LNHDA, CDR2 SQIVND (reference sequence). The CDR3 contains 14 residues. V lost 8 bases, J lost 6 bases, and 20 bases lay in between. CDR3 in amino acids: CASADRVLPSEQYF. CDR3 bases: TGTGCCAGTGCGGATCGGGTACTACCGTCCGAGCAGTACTTC. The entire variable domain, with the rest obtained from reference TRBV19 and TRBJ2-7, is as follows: DGGITQSPKYLFRKEGQNVTLSCEQNLNHDAMYWYRQDPGQGLRLIYYSQIVNDFQKGDIAEGYSVSREKKESFPLTVTSAQKNPTAFYLCASADRVLPSEQYFGPGTRLTVT.

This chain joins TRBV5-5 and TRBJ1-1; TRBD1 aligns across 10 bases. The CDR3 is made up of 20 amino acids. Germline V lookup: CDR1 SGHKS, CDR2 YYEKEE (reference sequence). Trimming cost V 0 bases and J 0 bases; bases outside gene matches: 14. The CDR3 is CASSLVLIRTGGGMNTEAFF. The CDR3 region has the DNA TGTGCCAGCAGCTTGGTATTAATCCGGACAGGGGGAGGAATGAACACTGAAGCTTTCTTT.

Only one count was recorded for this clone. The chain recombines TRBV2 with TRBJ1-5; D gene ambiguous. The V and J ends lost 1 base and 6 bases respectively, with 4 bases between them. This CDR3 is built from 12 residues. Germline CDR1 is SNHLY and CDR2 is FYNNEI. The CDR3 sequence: CASSEGTQPQHF. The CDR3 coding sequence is TGTGCCAGCAGTGAAGGGACTCAGCCCCAGCATTTT.

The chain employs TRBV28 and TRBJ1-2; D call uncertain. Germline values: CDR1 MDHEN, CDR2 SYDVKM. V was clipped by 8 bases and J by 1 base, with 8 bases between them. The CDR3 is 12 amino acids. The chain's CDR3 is CASFSINYGYTF. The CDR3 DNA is TGTGCCAGCTTCAGTATTAACTATGGCTACACCTTC.

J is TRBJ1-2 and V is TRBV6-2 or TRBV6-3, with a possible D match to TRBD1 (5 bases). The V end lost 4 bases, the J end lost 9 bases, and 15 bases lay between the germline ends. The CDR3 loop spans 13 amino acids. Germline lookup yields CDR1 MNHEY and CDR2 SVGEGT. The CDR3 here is CASSSGGLWRYTF. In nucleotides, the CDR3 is TGTGCCAGCAGTTCGGGGGGACTCTGGCGCTACACCTTC.

CDR3 nucleotide sequence: TGTGCCAGCAGCCTATCTAAACAGGCTAATCAGCCCCAGCATTTT. It translates to CASSLSKQANQPQHF. The chain recombines TRBV6-5 with TRBJ1-5, with TRBD1 as a possible D gene (5 bases). Germline V gene sequence: CDR1 MNHEY, CDR2 SVGAGI. V shed 6 bases and J shed 4 bases, with 16 bases lying between them. CDR3 length: 15 residues.

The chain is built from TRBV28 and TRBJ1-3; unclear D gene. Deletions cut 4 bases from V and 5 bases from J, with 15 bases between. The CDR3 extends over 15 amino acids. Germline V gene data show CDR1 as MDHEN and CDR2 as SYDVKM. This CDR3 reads CASSSPPPDRNTIYF. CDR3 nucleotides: TGTGCCAGCAGTTCACCCCCGCCAGATCGAAACACCATATATTTT.

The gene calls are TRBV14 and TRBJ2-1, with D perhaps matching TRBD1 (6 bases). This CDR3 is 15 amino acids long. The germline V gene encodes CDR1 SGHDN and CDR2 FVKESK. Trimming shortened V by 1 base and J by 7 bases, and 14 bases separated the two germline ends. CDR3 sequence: CASSQVVGGSNEQFF. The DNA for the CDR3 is TGTGCCAGCAGCCAAGTGGTAGGGGGATCAAATGAGCAGTTCTTC. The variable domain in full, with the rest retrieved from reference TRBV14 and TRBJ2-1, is EAGVTQFPSHSVIEKGQTVTLRCDPISGHDNLYWYRRVMGKEIKFLLHFVKESKQDESGMPNNRFLAERTGGTYSTLKVQPAELEDSGVYFCASSQVVGGSNEQFFGPGTRLTVL.

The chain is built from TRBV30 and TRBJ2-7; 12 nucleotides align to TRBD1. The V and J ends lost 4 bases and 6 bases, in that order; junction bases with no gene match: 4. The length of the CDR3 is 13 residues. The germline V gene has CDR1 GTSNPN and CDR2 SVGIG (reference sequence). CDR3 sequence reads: CAWKGQGAGEQYF. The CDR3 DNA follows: TGTGCCTGGAAGGGACAGGGGGCTGGCGAGCAGTACTTC. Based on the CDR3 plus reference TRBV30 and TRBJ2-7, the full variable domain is SQTIHQWPATLVQPVGSPLSLECTVEGTSNPNLYWYRQAAGRGLQLLFYSVGIGQISSEVPQNLSASRPQDRQFILSSKKLLLSDSGFYLCAWKGQGAGEQYFGPGTRLTVT.

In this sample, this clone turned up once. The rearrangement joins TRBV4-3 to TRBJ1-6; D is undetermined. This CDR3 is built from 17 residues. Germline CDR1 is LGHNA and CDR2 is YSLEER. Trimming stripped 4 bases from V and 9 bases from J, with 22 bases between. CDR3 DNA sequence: TGCGCCAGCAGCCGATACCCGAGCGGGGAAAAAAGTTCACCCCTCCACTTT. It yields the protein CASSRYPSGEKSSPLHF.

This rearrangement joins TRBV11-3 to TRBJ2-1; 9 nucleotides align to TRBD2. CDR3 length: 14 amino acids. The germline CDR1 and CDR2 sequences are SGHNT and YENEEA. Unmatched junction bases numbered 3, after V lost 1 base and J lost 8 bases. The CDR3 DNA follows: TGTGCCAGCAGCTTAGGGACTAGCGTTCATGAGCAGTTCTTC. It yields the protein CASSLGTSVHEQFF.

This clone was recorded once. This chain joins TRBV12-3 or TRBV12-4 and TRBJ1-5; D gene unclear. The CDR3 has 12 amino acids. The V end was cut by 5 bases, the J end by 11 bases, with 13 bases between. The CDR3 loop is CASSPDVRTQHF. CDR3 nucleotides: TGTGCCAGCAGTCCCGATGTTAGAACCCAGCATTTT.

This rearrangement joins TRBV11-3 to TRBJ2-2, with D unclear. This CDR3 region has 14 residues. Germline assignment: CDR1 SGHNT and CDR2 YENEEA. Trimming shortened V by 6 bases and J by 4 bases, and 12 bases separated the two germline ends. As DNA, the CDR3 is TGTGCCAGCAGGTCGGGCCCGAGCACCGGGGAGCTGTTTTTT. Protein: CASRSGPSTGELFF.